The 27 T cell receptor beta chains in this list originate from one sample, sequenced in a study of PD-L1 blockade in urothelial cancer. The repertoire was sequenced with immunoSEQ multiplex PCR; TCRdb's copy has only in-frame clones and lacks some. This table has roughly 76,000 clones, approximately 90% appearing once. Time point in this sample: peripheral blood 6 weeks after treatment start. This specimen consisted of PBMCs, obtained around atezolizumab (anti-PD-L1) treatment. These receptors all stem from a woman older than 75 with urothelial cancer.

The chain is built from TRBV5-1 and TRBJ2-1, with D possibly being TRBD2 (5 bases). CDR1 and CDR2 from the germline V gene are SGHRS and YFSETQ. The V end lost 1 base, the J end lost 0 bases, and 8 bases lay between the germline ends. The CDR3 covers 15 residues. CDR3 nucleotide sequence: TGCGCCAGCAGCTTGTTCGGGAACTCCTACAATGAGCAGTTCTTC. Residues: CASSLFGNSYNEQFF.

This clone was observed once. The rearrangement uses TRBV7-9 and TRBJ2-7, with 11 bases that match TRBD1. The junction had 4 bases not matched to a gene; V was cut back by 5 bases and J by 7 bases. The germline gives CDR1 SEHNR, CDR2 FQNEAQ (reference sequence). The CDR3 sequence is 13 residues long. The CDR3 sequence: CASSLRDRGEQYF. CDR3 nucleotide sequence: TGTGCCAGCAGCCTCCGGGACAGGGGGGAGCAGTACTTC.

The chain carries TRBV30 and TRBJ1-3; no clear D. The germline gives CDR1 GTSNPN, CDR2 SVGIG (reference sequence). The germline V and J ends were trimmed by 5 bases and 2 bases, with 4 bases remaining between them. This CDR3 spans 11 amino acids. The CDR3 nucleotides read TGTGCCTGGGGCCCTGGAAACACCATATATTTT. This encodes CAWGPGNTIYF.

This clone was picked up a small number of times. The CDR3 reads CASSLVPGYTGELFF. The DNA for the CDR3 is TGCGCCAGCAGCTTGGTTCCGGGGTACACCGGGGAGCTGTTTTTT. V usage is TRBV5-1 and J usage is TRBJ2-2, with D possibly being TRBD2 (5 bases). Germline V gene lookup returns CDR1 SGHRS and CDR2 YFSETQ. The V end lost 0 bases, the J end lost 3 bases, and 9 bases lay between the germline ends. The CDR3 sequence is 15 residues long.

The V call is TRBV5-1, the J call TRBJ1-2, with no clear D. Germline V gene lookup returns CDR1 SGHRS and CDR2 YFSETQ. Trimming took off 4 bases at V and 8 bases at J, with 21 bases between the two ends. This CDR3 spans 15 amino acids. As DNA, the CDR3 is TGCGCCAGCAGCCCAAGAACGGACTCCGCGGGGGGCTACACCTTC. It yields the protein CASSPRTDSAGGYTF.

The CDR3 region has the DNA TGTGCCAGCACCCACCTAGTAGGCGTCTATGTCACTGAAGCTTTCTTT. This encodes CASTHLVGVYVTEAFF. The chain joins TRBV6-6 to TRBJ1-1; no clear D. Germline assignment: CDR1 MNHNY and CDR2 SVGAGI (reference sequence). The CDR3 extends over 16 amino acids. Trimming took 7 bases from V and 4 from J, leaving 22 bases between them.

V and J are TRBV11-2 and TRBJ1-2; D gene uncertain. This CDR3 has 12 amino acids. Germline values: CDR1 SGHAT, CDR2 FQNNGV. Trimming took 4 bases from V and 2 from J, leaving 5 bases between them. The CDR3 spells CASSSRNYGYTF. CDR3 coding DNA: TGTGCCAGCAGCTCCAGAAACTATGGCTACACCTTC.

The chain combines TRBV7-3 with TRBJ2-1, with TRBD1 matching over 7 bases. The germline CDR1 and CDR2 sequences are SGHTA and FQGTGA. This CDR3 contains 13 residues. Trimming cost V 6 bases and J 5 bases; bases outside gene matches: 4. The CDR3 loop reads CASSFRGNNEQFF. CDR3 DNA: TGTGCCAGCAGTTTCAGGGGGAACAATGAGCAGTTCTTC.

The chain has TRBV11-3 and TRBJ2-6, with D possibly TRBD2 on 6 matching bases. The ends were cut back, 1 base at V and 0 bases at J, with 7 bases in the middle. Germline V gene sequence: CDR1 SGHNT, CDR2 YENEEA. The CDR3 loop spans 16 amino acids. Here the CDR3 reads CASSLGGASGANVLTF. In DNA, the CDR3 is TGTGCCAGCAGCTTAGGCGGGGCCTCTGGGGCCAACGTCCTGACTTTC.

The chain employs TRBV5-4 and TRBJ2-7; the match to TRBD1 covers 10 bases. J was trimmed by 5 bases and V by 5 bases; bases with no gene match: 10. The CDR3 is 15 amino acids. Germline assignment: CDR1 SGHNT and CDR2 YYREEE (reference sequence). CDR3 amino acids: CASRPGQGLEDEQYF. The CDR3 nucleotides are TGTGCCAGCAGACCGGGACAGGGGTTGGAGGACGAGCAGTACTTC.

The chain links TRBV4-2 to TRBJ1-2; weak D call: TRBD1 (6 bases). Germline values: CDR1 LGHNA, CDR2 YNFKEQ. Trimming left V 0 bases short and J 4 bases short, with 15 bases between. This CDR3 comprises 16 residues. In DNA, the CDR3 is TGTGCCAGCAGCCAAGAGGCGGGGGGGCTAGGCTATGGCTACACCTTC. As protein: CASSQEAGGLGYGYTF.

The chain carries TRBV6-6 and TRBJ2-7, with D possibly matching TRBD2 (6 bases). Germline CDR1 is MNHNY and CDR2 is SVGAGI (reference sequence). This CDR3 contains 13 residues. Trimming removed 8 bases at V and 4 bases at J, with 15 bases between. The CDR3 loop reads CASWDSGLYEQYF. Here the CDR3 DNA reads TGTGCCAGCTGGGACTCTGGACTATACGAGCAGTACTTC.

In DNA form, the CDR3 reads TGTGCCAGCTCACACTCGACAGGAGCGACGAGTTACGAGCAGTACTTC. This gives the protein CASSHSTGATSYEQYF. The gene calls are TRBV18 and TRBJ2-7, with D perhaps TRBD1 (6 bases). Germline-derived CDR1 and CDR2 are KGHSH and LQKENI. V was clipped by 4 bases and J by 4 bases, with 20 bases between them. CDR3 length: 16 residues.

This clone appeared once. J is TRBJ1-2 and V is TRBV27; 7 bases match TRBD1. Trimming cost V 3 bases and J 0 bases; bases outside gene matches: 4. The CDR3 extends over 15 amino acids. Germline CDR1 reads MNHEY; CDR2 reads SMNVEV (reference sequence). The CDR3 DNA sequence: TGTGCCAGCAGTTTTAGGGGGCTAACTAACTATGGCTACACCTTC. Translated: CASSFRGLTNYGYTF.

The chain uses TRBV28 and TRBJ1-2; 9 positions agree with TRBD1. The V gene's germline CDR1 is MDHEN and CDR2 SYDVKM. The CDR3 extends over 19 amino acids. V was clipped by 3 bases and J by 5 bases; unmatched bases: 19. The CDR3 bases are TGTGCCAGCAGTTTTTCCCTTTCCGGGACAGGGTCCCATTTTTATGGCTACACCTTC. Translated: CASSFSLSGTGSHFYGYTF.

The chain couples TRBV28 to TRBJ1-4; TRBD1 agrees at 8 bases. The germline CDR1 and CDR2 sequences are MDHEN and SYDVKM. The CDR3 extends over 15 amino acids. V trimming: 7 bases; J trimming: 0 bases; junction bases outside the gene matches: 4. The CDR3 loop reads CASNPQGATNEKLFF. In DNA, the CDR3 is TGTGCCAGCAACCCACAGGGGGCAACTAATGAAAAACTGTTTTTT.

The chain carries TRBV18 and TRBJ1-1; 8 positions agree with TRBD1. CDR1 is KGHSH, CDR2 LQKENI, per germline. The CDR3 spans 14 residues. J was trimmed by 8 bases and V by 3 bases; bases with no gene match: 8. This CDR3 reads CASSPGTGGSEAFF. The CDR3, as DNA: TGTGCCAGCTCACCCGGAACAGGGGGGAGCGAAGCTTTCTTT.

The rearrangement joins TRBV6-1 to TRBJ2-3, with TRBD2 matching 9 bases. The germline gives CDR1 MNHNS, CDR2 SASEGT. V dropped 5 bases and J dropped 0; count of bases not matched to a gene: 3. This CDR3 comprises 15 residues. CDR3 protein: CASSTGLASTDTQYF. Here the CDR3 DNA reads TGTGCCAGCAGTACCGGACTAGCGAGCACAGATACGCAGTATTTT.

The chain couples TRBV7-3 to TRBJ2-3, with TRBD2 identical over 9 bases. CDR1 is SGHTA, CDR2 FQGTGA, per germline. The CDR3 totals 15 residues. V lost 5 bases to trimming and J lost 4 bases; unmatched junction nucleotides: 7. CDR3 coding DNA: TGTGCCAGCAGCCCTGGGGCGGGAGGGCCAGATACGCAGTATTTT. Translated: CASSPGAGGPDTQYF.

The V call is TRBV11-2, the J call TRBJ2-1, with a possible D match to TRBD1 (6 bases). V lost 0 bases, J lost 2 bases, and 8 bases lay in between. The CDR3 covers 15 residues. Germline lookup yields CDR1 SGHAT and CDR2 FQNNGV. DNA for the CDR3: TGTGCCAGCAGCTTAGAGCAGGGGCCCTACAATGAGCAGTTCTTC. The encoded protein is CASSLEQGPYNEQFF.

The rearrangement joins TRBV7-9 to TRBJ2-3; D call uncertain. With 5 bases removed from V and 6 bases from J, the gap between germline ends came to 6 bases. There are 11 residues in the CDR3. CDR1 and CDR2 (germline): SEHNR, FQNEAQ (reference sequence). The CDR3 sequence is CASSPQDTQYF. For the CDR3, the DNA is TGTGCCAGCAGCCCACAGGATACGCAGTATTTT.

The rearrangement uses TRBV27 and TRBJ2-7, with TRBD1 identical over 7 bases. The CDR3 length is 15 residues. Losses at the gene ends were 3 bases for V and 0 bases for J; bases not matched to a gene: 5. Germline-derived CDR1 and CDR2 are MNHEY and SMNVEV (reference sequence). CDR3 in amino acids: CASSFQQGSSYEQYF. CDR3 bases: TGTGCCAGCAGTTTCCAACAGGGGAGCTCCTACGAGCAGTACTTC.

The chain joins TRBV7-8 to TRBJ2-3, with TRBD2 as a possible D gene (6 bases). Looked up from germline, CDR1 is SGHVS and CDR2 is FQNEAQ. The CDR3 runs 14 residues. Trimming pared 5 bases from V and 6 bases from J, leaving 15 bases between. The chain's CDR3 is CASSPVAGRDTQYF. For the CDR3, the DNA is TGTGCCAGCAGCCCGGTGGCAGGGAGGGATACGCAGTATTTT.

The J gene is TRBJ2-1, the V gene TRBV19, with 13 bases that match TRBD2. CDR3 size: 15 residues. With V trimmed by 3 bases and J by 5 bases, 1 base remained unmatched. The germline CDR1 and CDR2 sequences are LNHDA and SQIVND (reference sequence). The CDR3 DNA reads TGTGCCAGTAGTATGGGACTAGCGGGGAACAATGAGCAGTTCTTC. As protein: CASSMGLAGNNEQFF.

The count of this clone is one. The CDR3, as DNA: TGCGCCAGCAGCTTGGCGCCTAGCGGGAGTTACGGGGAGCTGTTTTTT. As protein: CASSLAPSGSYGELFF. The genes are TRBV5-1 and TRBJ2-2; TRBD2 agrees at 10 bases. The CDR3 consists of 16 residues. V shed 0 bases and J 7 bases; nucleotides not matched to a gene: 6. Germline CDR1 SGHRS, CDR2 YFSETQ.

The chain employs TRBV2 and TRBJ2-5; TRBD1 agrees at 8 bases. The V and J ends lost 4 bases and 4 bases, in that order; junction bases with no gene match: 5. CDR3 length equals 14 residues. CDR1 SNHLY and CDR2 FYNNEI come from the germline V gene. Here the CDR3 DNA reads TGTGCCAGCAGTGGACCAGGGGGCATAGAGACCCAGTACTTC. Its translation is CASSGPGGIETQYF. The entire variable domain, with the rest obtained from reference TRBV2 and TRBJ2-5, is as follows: EPEVTQTPSHQVTQMGQEVILRCVPISNHLYFYWYRQILGQKVEFLVSFYNNEISEKSEIFDDQFSVERPDGSNFTLKIRSTKLEDSAMYFCASSGPGGIETQYFGPGTRLLVL.

J is TRBJ2-2 and V is TRBV6-5; weak D call: TRBD2 (5 bases). V lost 6 bases and J 4 bases, leaving 15 bases between the germline ends. The germline V gene encodes CDR1 MNHEY and CDR2 SVGAGI. This CDR3 region has 15 residues. CDR3 amino acids: CASSRTSSFTGELFF. In DNA, the CDR3 is TGTGCCAGCAGCCGGACTTCCTCCTTCACCGGGGAGCTGTTTTTT.